The present entry profiles one TCR beta chain with its context. What it recognizes is unknown. The data were obtained in a study of T cell responses to AZD1222 COVID-19 vaccine. Study summary: Pooled in the analysis were second doses at about 4 or about 12 weeks. Study-wide results and limits: Mostly white British, mostly female donors; authors suggested clonal diversity may be underestimated.

From germline, CDR1 is SGHVS and CDR2 FQNEAQ. This CDR3 has 14 amino acids. Trimming stripped 4 bases from V and 2 bases from J, with 9 bases between. Profiling relied on immunoSEQ multiplex PCR, and the TCRdb table lists in-frame clones only, not all of them. The sample contains tens of thousands of clones, over 85% of which appear only once. Sequenced here: peripheral blood, sampled on day 0 of AZD1222 vaccination. The chain uses TRBV7-8 and TRBJ1-3; D not resolved. This receptor was taken from an adult in good health. CDR3 loop: CASSSQRAGNTIYF. In DNA form, the CDR3 reads TGTGCCAGCAGCTCGCAGAGAGCTGGAAACACCATATATTTT. Looking up the rest from reference TRBV7-8 and TRBJ1-3 gives the full variable domain: GAGVSQSPRYKVAKRGQDVALRCDPISGHVSLFWYQQALGQGPEFLTYFQNEAQLDKSGLPSDRFFAERPEGSVSTLKIQRTQQEDSAVYLCASSSQRAGNTIYFGEGSWLTVV.